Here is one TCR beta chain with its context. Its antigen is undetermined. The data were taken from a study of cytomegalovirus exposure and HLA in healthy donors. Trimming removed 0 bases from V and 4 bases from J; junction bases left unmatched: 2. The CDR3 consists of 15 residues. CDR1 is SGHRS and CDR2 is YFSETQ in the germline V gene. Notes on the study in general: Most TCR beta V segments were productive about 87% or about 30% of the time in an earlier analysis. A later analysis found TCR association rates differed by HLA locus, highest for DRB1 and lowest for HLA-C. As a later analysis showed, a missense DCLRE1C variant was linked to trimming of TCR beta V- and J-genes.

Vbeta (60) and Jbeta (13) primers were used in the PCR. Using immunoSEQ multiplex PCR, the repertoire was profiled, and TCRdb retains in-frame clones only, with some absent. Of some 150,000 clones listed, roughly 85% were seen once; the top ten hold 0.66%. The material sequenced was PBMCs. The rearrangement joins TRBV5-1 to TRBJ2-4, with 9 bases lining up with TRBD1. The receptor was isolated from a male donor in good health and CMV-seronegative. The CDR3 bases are TGCGCCAGCAGCTTGGGGGGACAGGGAAAAAACATTCAGTACTTC. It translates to CASSLGGQGKNIQYF.